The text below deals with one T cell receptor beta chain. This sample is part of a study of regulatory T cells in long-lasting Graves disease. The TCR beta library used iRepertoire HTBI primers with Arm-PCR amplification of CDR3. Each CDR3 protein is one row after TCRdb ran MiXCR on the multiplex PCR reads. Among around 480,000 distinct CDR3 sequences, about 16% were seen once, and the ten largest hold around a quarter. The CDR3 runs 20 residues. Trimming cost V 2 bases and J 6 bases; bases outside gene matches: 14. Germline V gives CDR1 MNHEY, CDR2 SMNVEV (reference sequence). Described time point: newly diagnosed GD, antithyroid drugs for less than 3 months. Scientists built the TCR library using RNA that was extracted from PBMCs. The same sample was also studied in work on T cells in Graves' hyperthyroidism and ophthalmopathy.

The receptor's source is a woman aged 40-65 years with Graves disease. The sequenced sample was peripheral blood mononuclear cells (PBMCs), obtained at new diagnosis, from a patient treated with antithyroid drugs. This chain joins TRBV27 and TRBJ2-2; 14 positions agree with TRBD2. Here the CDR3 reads CASSLRGGLAGASLAGELFF. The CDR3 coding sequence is TGTGCCAGCAGTTTAAGGGGGGGACTAGCGGGAGCCTCCCTAGCCGGGGAGCTGTTTTTT.